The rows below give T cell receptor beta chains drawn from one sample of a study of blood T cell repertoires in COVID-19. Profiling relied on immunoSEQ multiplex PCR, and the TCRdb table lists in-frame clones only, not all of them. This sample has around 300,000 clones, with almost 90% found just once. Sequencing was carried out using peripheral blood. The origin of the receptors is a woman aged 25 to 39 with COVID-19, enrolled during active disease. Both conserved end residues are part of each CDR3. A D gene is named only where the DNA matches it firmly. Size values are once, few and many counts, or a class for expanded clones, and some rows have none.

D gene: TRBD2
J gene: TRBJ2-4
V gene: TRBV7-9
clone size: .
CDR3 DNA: TGTGCCAGCAGCTTGCAAGTAGGGACTAGCAACATTCAGTACTTC
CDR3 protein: CASSLQVGTSNIQYF

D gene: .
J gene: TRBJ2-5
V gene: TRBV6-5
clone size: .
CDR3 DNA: TGTGCCAGCAGGCCTACAGGCTTCCAAGAGACCCAGTACTTC
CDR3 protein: CASRPTGFQETQYF

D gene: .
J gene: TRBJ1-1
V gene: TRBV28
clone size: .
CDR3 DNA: TGTGCCAGCAGTTTAGGGGGCGGTGAAGCTTTCTTT
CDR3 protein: CASSLGGGEAFF

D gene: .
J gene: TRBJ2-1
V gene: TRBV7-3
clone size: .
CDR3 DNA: TGTGCCAGCAGCTCTTTCGGGGGAGTAGCGAGTGAGCAGTTCTTC
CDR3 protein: CASSSFGGVASEQFF

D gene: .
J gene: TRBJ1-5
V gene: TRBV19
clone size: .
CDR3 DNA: TGTGCCAGTAGTACGAACCCCGGACAGTATTATCAGCCCCAGCATTTT
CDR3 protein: CASSTNPGQYYQPQHF

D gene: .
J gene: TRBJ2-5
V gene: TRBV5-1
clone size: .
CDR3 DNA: TGCGCCAGCAGCTTGTCCAGCAGGCAAGAGACCCAGTACTTC
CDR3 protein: CASSLSSRQETQYF

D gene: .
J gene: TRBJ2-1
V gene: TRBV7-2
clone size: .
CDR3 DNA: TGTGCCAGCAGCCCACTAGGGGGGGGGAATGAGCAGTTCTTC
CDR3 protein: CASSPLGGGNEQFF

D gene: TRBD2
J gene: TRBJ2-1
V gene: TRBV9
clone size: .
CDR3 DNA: TGTGCCAGCAGCGACACCCACCTAGCGGGGGTCTACAATGAGCAGTTCTTC
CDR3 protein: CASSDTHLAGVYNEQFF

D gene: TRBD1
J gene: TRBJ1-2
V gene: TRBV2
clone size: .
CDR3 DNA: TGTGCCAGCAGGCAGGGACAGGCGGATGGCTACACCTTC
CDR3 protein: CASRQGQADGYTF

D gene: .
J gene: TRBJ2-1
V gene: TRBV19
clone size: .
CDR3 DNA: TGTGCCAGTACAAGCGGCTCCTACAATGAGCAGTTCTTC
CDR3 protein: CASTSGSYNEQFF

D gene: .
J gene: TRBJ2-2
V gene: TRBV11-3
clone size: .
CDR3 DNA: TGTGCCAGCAGCCCCCCAGGCACCGGGGAGCTGTTTTTT
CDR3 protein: CASSPPGTGELFF

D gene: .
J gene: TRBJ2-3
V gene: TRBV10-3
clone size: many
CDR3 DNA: TGTGCCATCAGTGAGTCGATTCAAGGCCGGGGAAAGGGAGATACGCAGTATTTT
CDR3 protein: CAISESIQGRGKGDTQYF

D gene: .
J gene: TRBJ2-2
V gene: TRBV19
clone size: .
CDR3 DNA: TGTGCCAGTAGGGTACTCGGCACCGGGGAGCTGTTTTTT
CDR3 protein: CASRVLGTGELFF

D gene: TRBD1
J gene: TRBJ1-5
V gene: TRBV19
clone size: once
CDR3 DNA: TGTGCCAGTAGTGATCCCGACAGGGGTGGCAATCAGCCCCAGCATTTT
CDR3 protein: CASSDPDRGGNQPQHF

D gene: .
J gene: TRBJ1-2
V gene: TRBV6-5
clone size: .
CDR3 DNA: TGTGCCAGCAGCCCCGGTCATAACTATGGCTACACCTTC
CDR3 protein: CASSPGHNYGYTF

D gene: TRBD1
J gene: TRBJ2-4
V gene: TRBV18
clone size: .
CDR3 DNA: TGTGCCAGCTCGCAGACAGGGGGGAACATTCAGTACTTC
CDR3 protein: CASSQTGGNIQYF

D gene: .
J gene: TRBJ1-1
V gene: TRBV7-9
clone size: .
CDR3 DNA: TGTGCCAGCAGCTTAGCGCGTTTACCCCTGGGGAGCACTGAAGCTTTCTTT
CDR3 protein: CASSLARLPLGSTEAFF

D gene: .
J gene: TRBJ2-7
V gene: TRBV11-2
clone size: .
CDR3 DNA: TGTGCCAGCAGCTTAGTAGCGGACTACGAGCAGTACTTC
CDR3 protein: CASSLVADYEQYF

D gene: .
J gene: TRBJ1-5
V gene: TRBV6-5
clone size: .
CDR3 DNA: TGTGCCAGCACCACGATCAGGACAGAGAATCAGCCCCAGCATTTT
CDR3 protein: CASTTIRTENQPQHF

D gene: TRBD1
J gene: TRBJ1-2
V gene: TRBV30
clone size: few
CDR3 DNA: TGTGCCTGGGCAGGACAGGGGGATGGCTACACCTTC
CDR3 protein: CAWAGQGDGYTF

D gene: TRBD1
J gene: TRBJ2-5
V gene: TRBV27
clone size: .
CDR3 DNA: TGTGCCAGCAGTTTCCGACAGGGGGCTTGGGAGACCCAGTACTTC
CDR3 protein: CASSFRQGAWETQYF

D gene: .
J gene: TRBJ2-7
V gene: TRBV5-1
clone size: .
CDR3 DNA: TGCGCCAGCAGCTTGGACGGGACAACTCCTTACGAGCAGTACTTC
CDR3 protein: CASSLDGTTPYEQYF

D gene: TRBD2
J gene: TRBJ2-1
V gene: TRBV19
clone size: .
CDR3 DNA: TGTGCCAGTAAAACTAGCGGGAGCCCTAGCTCCTACAATGAGCAGTTCTTC
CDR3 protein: CASKTSGSPSSYNEQFF

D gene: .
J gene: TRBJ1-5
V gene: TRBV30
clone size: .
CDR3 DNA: TGTGCCTGGAGTTACGGGGTCTATGGGGATCAGCCCCAGCATTTT
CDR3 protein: CAWSYGVYGDQPQHF

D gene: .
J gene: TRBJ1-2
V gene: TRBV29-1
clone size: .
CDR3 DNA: TGCAGCGTTGGGACAAGCTCTGGCTACACCTTC
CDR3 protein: CSVGTSSGYTF

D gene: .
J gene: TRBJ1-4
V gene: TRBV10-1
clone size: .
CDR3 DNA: TGCGCCAGCCCAGGTGATCGTATGAATGAAAAACTGTTTTTT
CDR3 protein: CASPGDRMNEKLFF

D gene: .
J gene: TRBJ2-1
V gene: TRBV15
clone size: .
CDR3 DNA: TGTGCCACCAGCAGAGATCGGGATAGCCGTAGCTCCTACAATGAGCAGTTCTTC
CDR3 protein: CATSRDRDSRSSYNEQFF

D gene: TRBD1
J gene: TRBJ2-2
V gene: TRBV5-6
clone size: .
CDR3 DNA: TGTGCCAGCAGCTCCACAGGGGACCTAACGAACACCGGGGAGCTGTTTTTT
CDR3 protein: CASSSTGDLTNTGELFF

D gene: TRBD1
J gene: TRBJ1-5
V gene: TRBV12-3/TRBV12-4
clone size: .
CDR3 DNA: TGTGCCAGCAGAGGGACAGGGAATCAGCCCCAGCATTTT
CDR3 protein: CASRGTGNQPQHF

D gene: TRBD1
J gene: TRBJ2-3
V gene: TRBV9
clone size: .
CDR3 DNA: TGTGCCAGCAGCGTAGGACAGGGTTGGGGCACAGATACGCAGTATTTT
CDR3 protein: CASSVGQGWGTDTQYF

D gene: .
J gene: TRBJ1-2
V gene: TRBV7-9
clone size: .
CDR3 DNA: TGTGCCAGCAGCTTAGGTCCAGGGGACGGCTACACCTTC
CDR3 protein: CASSLGPGDGYTF

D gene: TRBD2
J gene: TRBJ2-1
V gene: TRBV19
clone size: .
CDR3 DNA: TGTGCCAGTAGTATTTCCGGGACTAGCGGGAGGCGACCCTACAATGAGCAGTTCTTC
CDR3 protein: CASSISGTSGRRPYNEQFF

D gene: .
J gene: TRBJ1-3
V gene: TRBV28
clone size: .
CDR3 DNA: TGTGCCAGCAGTCCGACAGTCCCGAACTCTGGAAACACCATATATTTT
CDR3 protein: CASSPTVPNSGNTIYF

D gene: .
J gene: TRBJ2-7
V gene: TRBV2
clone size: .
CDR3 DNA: TGTGCCAGCAGTGAAATCGGCCAGGGGTTCGACGAGCAGTACTTC
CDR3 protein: CASSEIGQGFDEQYF

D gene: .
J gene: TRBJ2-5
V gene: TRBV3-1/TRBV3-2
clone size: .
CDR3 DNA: TGTGCCAGCAGCCACAACAGGGGGGGAGAGGAGACCCAGTACTTC
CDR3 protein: CASSHNRGGEETQYF

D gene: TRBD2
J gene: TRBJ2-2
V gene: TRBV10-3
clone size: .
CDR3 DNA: TGTGCCATCAGTCCTAGCGGGAGTACGACCGGGGAGCTGTTTTTT
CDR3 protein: CAISPSGSTTGELFF

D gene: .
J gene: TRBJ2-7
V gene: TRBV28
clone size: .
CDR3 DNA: TGTGCCAGCAGTTCGGACTTTTACGAGCAGTACTTC
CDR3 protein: CASSSDFYEQYF

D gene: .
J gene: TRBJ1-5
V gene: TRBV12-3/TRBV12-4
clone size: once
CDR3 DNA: TGTGCCAGCAGCCAGGGTGGCAATCAGCCCCAGCATTTT
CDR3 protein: CASSQGGNQPQHF

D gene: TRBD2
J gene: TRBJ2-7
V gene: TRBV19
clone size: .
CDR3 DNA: TGTGCCAGTAGTCTACGAGGGGTTAGCGGGACCCCCAACGCGCAGTACTTC
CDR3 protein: CASSLRGVSGTPNAQYF

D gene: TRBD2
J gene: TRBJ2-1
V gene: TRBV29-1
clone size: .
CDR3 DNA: TGCAGCGTGGGACTAGCGGGGAACTCCTACAATGAGCAGTTCTTC
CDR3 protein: CSVGLAGNSYNEQFF

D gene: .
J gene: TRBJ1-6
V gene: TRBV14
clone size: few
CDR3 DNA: TGTGCCAGCAGCCAAGATAGGGGCTCCTATAATTCACCCCTCCACTTT
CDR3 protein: CASSQDRGSYNSPLHF

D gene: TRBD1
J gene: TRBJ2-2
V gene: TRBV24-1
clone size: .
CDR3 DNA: TGTGCCACCAGTGATGCAACTCCGGGACAGGGATACACCGGGGAGCTGTTTTTT
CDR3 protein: CATSDATPGQGYTGELFF

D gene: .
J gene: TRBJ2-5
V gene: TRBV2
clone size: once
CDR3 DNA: TGTGCCAGCAGTGTAGTAGCAGGGAAAGAGACCCAGTACTTC
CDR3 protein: CASSVVAGKETQYF

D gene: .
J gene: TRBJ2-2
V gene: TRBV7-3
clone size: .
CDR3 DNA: TGTGCCAGCAGCTTTTCTCGGACCGGGGAGCTGTTTTTT
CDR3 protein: CASSFSRTGELFF